This T cell receptor (beta chain) was profiled in a study of regulatory T cells in long-lasting Graves disease. The sample holds many counts of this clonotype. iRepertoire HTBI primers and Arm-PCR of CDR3 regions built TCR beta libraries. TCRdb reanalysed the multiplex PCR reads using MiXCR and keeps one entry per CDR3 protein. In the table there are around 450,000 distinct CDR3 sequences, around a fifth of which are singletons. This CDR3 contains 16 residues. Looked up from germline, CDR1 is SGHAT and CDR2 is FQNNGV. V was clipped by 5 bases and J by 9 bases, with 23 bases between them. Documented time point: persistent/refractory GD, antithyroid drugs over 5 years with positive TRAb. Preparation of the TCR library used RNA extracted from PBMCs.

The specimen was peripheral blood mononuclear cells (PBMCs), collected when the disease was refractory, from a patient treated with antithyroid drugs. The chain recombines TRBV11-2 with TRBJ2-4, with D perhaps given as TRBD1 or TRBD2 (5 bases each). The source of this sequence is a female donor with Graves disease. The CDR3 nucleotides read TGTGCCAGCAGCCGGGACCTCTTAGCCCCGGGGAGCATTCAGTACTTC. Translating gives CASSRDLLAPGSIQYF.